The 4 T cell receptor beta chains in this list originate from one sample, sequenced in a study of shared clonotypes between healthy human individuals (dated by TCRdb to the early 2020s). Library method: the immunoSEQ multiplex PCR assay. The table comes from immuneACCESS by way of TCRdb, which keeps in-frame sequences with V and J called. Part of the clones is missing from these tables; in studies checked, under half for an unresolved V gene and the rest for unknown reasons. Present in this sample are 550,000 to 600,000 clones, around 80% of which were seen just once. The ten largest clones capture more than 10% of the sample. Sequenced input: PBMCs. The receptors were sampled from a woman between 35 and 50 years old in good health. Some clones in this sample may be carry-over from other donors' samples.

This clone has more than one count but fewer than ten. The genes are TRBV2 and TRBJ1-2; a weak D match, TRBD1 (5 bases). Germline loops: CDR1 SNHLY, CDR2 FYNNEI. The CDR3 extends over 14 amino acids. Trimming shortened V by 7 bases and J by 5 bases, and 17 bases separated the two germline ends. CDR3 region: CASNGQGALYGYTF. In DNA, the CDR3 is TGTGCCAGCAACGGTCAGGGAGCGCTATATGGCTACACCTTC.

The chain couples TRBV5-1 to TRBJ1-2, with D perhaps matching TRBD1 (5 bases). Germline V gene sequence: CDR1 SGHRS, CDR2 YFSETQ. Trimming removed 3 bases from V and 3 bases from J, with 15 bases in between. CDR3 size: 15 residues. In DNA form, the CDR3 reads TGCGCCAGCAGCTCCATGACCGACAGCGACTATGGCTACACCTTC. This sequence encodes CASSSMTDSDYGYTF.

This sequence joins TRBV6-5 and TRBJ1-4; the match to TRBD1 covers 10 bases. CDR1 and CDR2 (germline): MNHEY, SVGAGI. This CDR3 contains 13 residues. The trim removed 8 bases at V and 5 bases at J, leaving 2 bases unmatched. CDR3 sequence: CASGDRGNEKLFF. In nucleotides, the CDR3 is TGTGCCAGCGGGGACAGGGGAAATGAAAAACTGTTTTTT.

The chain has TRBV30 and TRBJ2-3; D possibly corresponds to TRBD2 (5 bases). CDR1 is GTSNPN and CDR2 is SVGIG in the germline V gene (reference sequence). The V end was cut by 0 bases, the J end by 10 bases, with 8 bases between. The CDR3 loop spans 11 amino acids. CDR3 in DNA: TGTGCCTGGAGTGTACTAGGTCCGCAGTATTTT. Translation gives CAWSVLGPQYF.